Included here is one TCR beta chain sequence, with context. The data belong to a study of response to subunit inactivated influenza vaccine. TCRdb analysed the RT-PCR reads with MiXCR anew, one entry per CDR3 protein. Among 500,000 to 600,000 distinct CDR3 sequences listed, about 14% were seen once. Specimen: PBMCs from blood, collected less than 13 days after vaccination. The TCR originated in a man aged 45-65 years who received an inactivated influenza vaccine.

The CDR3 sequence: CASFHRGVKETQYF. In DNA form, the CDR3 reads TGTGCCAGCTTCCACCGGGGCGTGAAAGAGACCCAGTACTTC. This chain links TRBV6-1 with TRBJ2-5; either TRBD1 or TRBD2 may supply D (5 bases each). Germline assignment: CDR1 MNHNS and CDR2 SASEGT. With 8 bases removed from V and 3 bases from J, the gap between germline ends came to 16 bases. The CDR3 loop spans 14 amino acids.